These T cell receptor beta chains were read from a single sample in a study of Ad26.COV2.S vaccination and SARS-CoV-2 variants. Profiled with immunoSEQ multiplex PCR; TCRdb holds only in-frame clones, not every one. The sample records 300,000 to 350,000 clones, around 84% being singletons. The source material was peripheral blood, sampled in a trial of Ad26.COV2.S vaccine versus placebo. These receptors all stem from a person aged 18-60 years who received the Ad26.COV2.S COVID-19 vaccine or a placebo. Both conserved end residues are part of each CDR3.

TRBV7-2	TRBJ2-5	CASSRTGAQETQYF
TRBV19	TRBJ2-2	CASSINVGLAGTGELFF
TRBV19	TRBJ2-1	CASSVVPVNEQFF
TRBV6-2/TRBV6-3	TRBJ1-1	CASSPRVGGGTEAFF
TRBV2	TRBJ2-1	CASRQSPEQFF
TRBV19	TRBJ2-5	CASSIVTGLGEAQYF
TRBV6-2/TRBV6-3	TRBJ2-1	CASSGGTGLNEQFF
TRBV5-1	TRBJ1-2	CASSPPDRARGYTF
TRBV5-1	TRBJ2-7	CASSPSDGAKQYF
TRBV6-2/TRBV6-3	TRBJ2-7	CASSWDRDYEQYF
TRBV19	TRBJ1-2	CASRGTANYGYTF
TRBV19	TRBJ2-5	CASSPGTGPHMTQYF
TRBV3-1/TRBV3-2	TRBJ1-2	CASSQSSNKTENYGYTF
TRBV7-2	TRBJ2-5	CASRQGLQETQYF
TRBV7-6	TRBJ1-5	CASSLRDRGSNQPQHF
TRBV7-2	TRBJ2-3	CASSSLTTASSTDTQYF
TRBV11-2	TRBJ2-7	CASSLDLAGTYEQYF
TRBV5-1	TRBJ2-1	CASSITGGANNEQFF
TRBV5-1	TRBJ1-6	CASSLDPGGSSYNSPLHF
TRBV6-6	TRBJ2-7	CASNIGADAYEQYF
TRBV9	TRBJ2-2	CASRKGSFTGELFF
TRBV7-2	TRBJ2-3	CASSLDTDTQYF
TRBV7-3	TRBJ2-1	CASSSGQYNEQFF
TRBV5-1	TRBJ1-2	CASSPGTGGNYGYTF
TRBV7-2	TRBJ2-5	CASSLVPGLPQETQYF
TRBV9	TRBJ1-3	CASSYNSGDRGNTIYF
TRBV3-1/TRBV3-2	TRBJ2-3	CASSQRSGGTDTQYF
TRBV30	TRBJ1-1	CAWRPKQGGLTEAFF